The clone carrying this TCR beta chain was observed many times. TCRdb processed the multiplex PCR reads anew with MiXCR; each CDR3 protein has one entry. This table holds fewer than 300,000 distinct CDR3 sequences, roughly 30% found once. V shed 5 bases, J shed 4 bases, and the junction held 5 bases outside the gene matches. The CDR3 has 14 residues. Germline CDR1 reads SQVTM; CDR2 reads ANQGSEA. The sample comes from a study of breast tumors, draining lymph nodes, adjacent tissues. Breast cancer patients provided tissue from their axillary draining lymph nodes. The gene calls are TRBV29-1 and TRBJ2-1, with 10 bases lining up with TRBD2. This clonotype was sampled from a female donor with breast cancer. Some clones in this sample may be carry-over from other donors' samples. Sequenced sample: axillary lymph node tissue. The CDR3 spells CSVFSGRVYNEQFF. In DNA, the CDR3 is TGCAGCGTTTTCAGCGGGAGGGTTTACAATGAGCAGTTCTTC.